The 26 T cell receptor beta chains presented below share a single source sample, sequenced in a study of T cell responses to AZD1222 COVID-19 vaccine. Sequenced by immunoSEQ multiplex PCR; TCRdb stores in-frame clones only, minus some. Of more than 85,000 clones listed, approximately 90% are singletons. The sequencing used peripheral blood, collected 28 days after the second AZD1222 dose. These receptors were obtained from an adult who received the AZD1222 COVID-19 vaccine.

This chain uses TRBV13 with TRBJ2-2; 8 positions match TRBD1. The CDR3 runs to 14 residues. CDR1 is PRHDT, CDR2 FYEKMQ, per germline (reference sequence). J gave up 4 bases and V 5 bases, and 3 bases lay outside the gene matches. DNA of the CDR3: TGTGCCAGCAGCAGGGACAGGCCCACCGGGGAGCTGTTTTTT. Its protein product is CASSRDRPTGELFF.

The CDR3 spells CASSPRSGKNEKLFF. For the CDR3, the DNA is TGTGCCAGCAGTCCCCGATCAGGAAAGAATGAAAAACTGTTTTTT. The rearrangement uses TRBV27 and TRBJ1-4; D call uncertain. The CDR3 runs to 15 residues. In germline, CDR1 is MNHEY, CDR2 SMNVEV (reference sequence). V dropped 5 bases and J dropped 5 bases, with 15 bases sitting between them.

V gene TRBV2 combines with J gene TRBJ2-1, with 7 bases that match TRBD2. Trimming removed 7 bases from V and 7 bases from J; junction bases left unmatched: 7. This CDR3 has 13 residues. Germline values: CDR1 SNHLY, CDR2 FYNNEI. The CDR3 bases are TGTGCCAGCACGGAGGGACTAAAAAATGAGCAGTTCTTC. This translates into CASTEGLKNEQFF.

This clone was observed once. V is TRBV6-5 and J is TRBJ1-2; D not resolved. CDR1 is MNHEY, CDR2 SVGAGI, per germline. CDR3 size: 13 residues. V shed 7 bases and J shed 7 bases, with 16 bases lying between them. CDR3 DNA: TGTGCCAGCACCCTTGGGGAGGGAGGTGGCTACACCTTC. This encodes CASTLGEGGGYTF.

The chain combines TRBV5-1 with TRBJ1-1; the match to TRBD1 covers 8 bases. This CDR3 contains 14 residues. Germline CDR1 reads SGHRS; CDR2 reads YFSETQ. V trimming: 4 bases; J trimming: 6 bases; junction bases outside the gene matches: 8. Here the CDR3 reads CASSPGQGIAEAFF. In nucleotides, the CDR3 is TGCGCCAGCAGCCCAGGACAGGGAATCGCTGAAGCTTTCTTT.

This clone was observed a single time. The CDR3 spells CASSLAGPSPTFF. The CDR3 DNA reads TGTGCCAGCAGCTTAGCGGGGCCCTCTCCGACTTTCTTT. This chain uses TRBV7-8 with TRBJ1-1; D is possibly TRBD1 (5 bases). V gave up 0 bases and J gave up 12 bases, with 14 bases separating them. This CDR3 contains 13 residues. CDR1 and CDR2 from the germline V gene are SGHVS and FQNEAQ.

The rearrangement joins TRBV11-2 to TRBJ2-2, with D possibly being TRBD1 (5 bases). Germline assignment: CDR1 SGHAT and CDR2 FQNNGV. Trimming took off 8 bases at V and 1 base at J, with 17 bases between the two ends. The CDR3 loop spans 16 amino acids. This CDR3 is CASSPFRVGNTGELFF. The CDR3, as DNA: TGTGCCAGCTCGCCCTTCAGGGTAGGGAACACCGGGGAGCTGTTTTTT.

This clone was detected once. The chain employs TRBV25-1 and TRBJ2-5, with 11 nucleotides matching TRBD2. V lost 0 bases, J lost 5 bases, and 5 bases stayed unmatched. Looked up from germline, CDR1 is MGHDK and CDR2 is SYGVNS. This CDR3 region has 16 residues. CDR3: CASSEYRTSGRETQYF. Here the CDR3 DNA reads TGTGCCAGCAGTGAATATAGGACTAGCGGGCGGGAGACCCAGTACTTC.

The genes are TRBV27 and TRBJ1-1; D gene ambiguous. Germline V gene lookup returns CDR1 MNHEY and CDR2 SMNVEV (reference sequence). The V gene lost 0 bases and the J gene lost 6 bases, with 8 bases spanning the gap. This CDR3 is built from 13 residues. Here the CDR3 reads CASSLSPVAEAFF. CDR3 DNA: TGTGCCAGCAGTTTATCTCCAGTGGCTGAAGCTTTCTTT.

In this sample, this clone turned up once. This chain joins TRBV6-1 and TRBJ1-3, with no clear D. CDR1 is MNHNS and CDR2 is SASEGT in the germline V gene. V lost 2 bases and J 0 bases, leaving 5 bases between the germline ends. The CDR3 covers 14 residues. The CDR3 reads CASSERVSGNTIYF. The DNA of the CDR3 is TGTGCCAGCAGTGAACGGGTCTCTGGAAACACCATATATTTT.

V and J are TRBV10-2 and TRBJ2-7; D unclear. V was clipped by 6 bases and J by 4 bases, with 10 bases between them. The germline V gene has CDR1 WSHSY and CDR2 SAAADI. This CDR3 has 12 residues. The CDR3, as DNA: TGCGCCAGCAGCTCGAGTGGGTACGAGCAGTACTTC. It encodes CASSSSGYEQYF.

The rearrangement joins TRBV7-8 to TRBJ2-4; 8 nucleotides line up with TRBD2. CDR1 and CDR2 (germline): SGHVS, FQNEAQ. The ends lost 5 bases at V and 4 bases at J; junction bases unmatched: 4. The CDR3 totals 14 residues. This CDR3 reads CASSPTSGKNIQYF. CDR3 coding DNA: TGTGCCAGCAGCCCTACTAGCGGAAAAAACATTCAGTACTTC.

Only one count was recorded for this clone. This sequence joins TRBV30 and TRBJ1-5; D remains ambiguous. Germline CDR1 is GTSNPN and CDR2 is SVGIG (reference sequence). V was trimmed by 3 bases and J by 5 bases, leaving 11 bases between them. The CDR3 spans 13 residues. CDR3 amino acids: CAWSPGGDQPQHF. The CDR3 region has the DNA TGTGCCTGGAGCCCCGGCGGGGATCAGCCCCAGCATTTT.

This chain links TRBV30 with TRBJ1-1; TRBD1 matches 7 bases. The V and J ends lost 0 bases and 7 bases, in that order; junction bases with no gene match: 11. This CDR3 is 15 amino acids long. CDR1 is GTSNPN, CDR2 SVGIG, per germline (reference sequence). The CDR3 loop reads CAWSVRGGGRGEAFF. CDR3 DNA sequence: TGTGCCTGGAGTGTCCGGGGAGGGGGCCGGGGTGAAGCTTTCTTT.

The V call is TRBV9, the J call TRBJ1-3; a possible D gene is TRBD1 (5 bases). This CDR3 contains 14 residues. CDR1 SGDLS and CDR2 YYNGEE come from the germline V gene. V lost 7 bases and J lost 3, with 14 bases in between. The CDR3 DNA is TGTGCCAGCTCGGGGCGGGGTAGTGGAAACACCATATATTTT. Translation: CASSGRGSGNTIYF. Full variable domain (missing parts from reference TRBV9 and TRBJ1-3): DSGVTQTPKHLITATGQRVTLRCSPRSGDLSVYWYQQSLDQGLQFLIQYYNGEERAKGNILERFSAQQFPDLHSELNLSSLELGDSALYFCASSGRGSGNTIYFGEGSWLTVV.

The V and J genes are TRBV19 and TRBJ1-2; perhaps TRBD1 as D (5 bases). Germline V gives CDR1 LNHDA, CDR2 SQIVND (reference sequence). CDR3 length: 14 amino acids. Trimming removed 7 bases at V and 2 bases at J, with 14 bases between. In DNA, the CDR3 is TGTGCCAGTATGTCCTCAGGGATAAACTATGGCTACACCTTC. This encodes CASMSSGINYGYTF. Using reference TRBV19 and TRBJ1-2 for the parts outside the CDR3, the full variable domain is DGGITQSPKYLFRKEGQNVTLSCEQNLNHDAMYWYRQDPGQGLRLIYYSQIVNDFQKGDIAEGYSVSREKKESFPLTVTSAQKNPTAFYLCASMSSGINYGYTFGSGTRLTVV.

V is TRBV3-1 (or the pseudogene TRBV3-2) and J is TRBJ2-7; 10 bases line up with TRBD1. CDR1 is LGHDT and CDR2 is YNNKEL in the germline V gene (reference sequence). This CDR3 has 15 amino acids. The ends lost 4 bases at V and 1 base at J; junction bases unmatched: 4. CDR3 region: CASSRRTGGSYEQYF. In DNA form, the CDR3 reads TGTGCCAGCAGCCGCCGGACAGGGGGTTCCTACGAGCAGTACTTC.

This chain joins TRBV20-1 and TRBJ2-5; no clear D. The V end was cut by 0 bases, the J end by 5 bases, with 4 bases between. The CDR3 has 11 amino acids. The germline V gene has CDR1 DFQATT and CDR2 SNEGSKA (reference sequence). This CDR3 is CSARDLETQYF. The CDR3 DNA is TGCAGTGCTAGAGATCTGGAGACCCAGTACTTC.

This chain uses TRBV27 with TRBJ2-7; no clear D gene. Deletions cut 8 bases from V and 4 bases from J, with 6 bases between. The CDR3 is 10 residues long. Germline V gene data show CDR1 as MNHEY and CDR2 as SMNVEV (reference sequence). CDR3 DNA sequence: TGTGCCAGCGGCCAATACGAGCAGTACTTC. Residues: CASGQYEQYF.

The chain carries TRBV14 and TRBJ2-1; D is ambiguous. Germline assignment: CDR1 SGHDN and CDR2 FVKESK. CDR3 length: 16 residues. V gave up 0 bases and J gave up 0 bases, with 9 bases separating them. The CDR3 DNA is TGTGCCAGCAGCCAAGATACGGTTAGCTCCTACAATGAGCAGTTCTTC. Its protein product is CASSQDTVSSYNEQFF.

The chain employs TRBV9 and TRBJ1-3; D remains unclear. CDR1 and CDR2 from the germline V gene are SGDLS and YYNGEE. The CDR3 extends over 17 amino acids. The V gene lost 4 bases and the J gene lost 0 bases, with 17 bases spanning the gap. CDR3 residues: CASSPSPGPSSGNTIYF. Written as DNA, the CDR3 is TGTGCCAGCAGCCCCAGTCCTGGGCCGAGCTCTGGAAACACCATATATTTT.

V and J are TRBV6-5 and TRBJ1-3; D is unclear. This CDR3 region has 15 residues. Per the germline V gene, CDR1 is MNHEY and CDR2 is SVGAGI. V gave up 4 bases and J gave up 4 bases, with 14 bases separating them. The CDR3 here is CASSFSLAPGNTIYF. As DNA, the CDR3 is TGTGCCAGCAGTTTCTCGTTGGCACCGGGAAACACCATATATTTT.

The J gene is TRBJ1-3, the V gene TRBV4-1; 8 nucleotides align to TRBD1. The junction had 8 bases not matched to a gene; V was cut back by 1 base and J by 3 bases. Germline V gene data show CDR1 as MGHRA and CDR2 as YSYEKL. The CDR3 is 17 amino acids. This CDR3 reads CASSQGRQGALGNTIYF. Written as DNA, the CDR3 is TGCGCCAGCAGCCAAGGGCGCCAGGGGGCGCTTGGAAACACCATATATTTT.

This clone has just a few counts. In the same sample, other DNA sequences code for this CDR3. V gene TRBV7-9 combines with J gene TRBJ1-1; 7 bases map to TRBD1. In germline, CDR1 is SEHNR, CDR2 FQNEAQ (reference sequence). The length of the CDR3 is 14 residues. Germline trimming cut 1 base from V and 6 bases from J; bases unmatched to any gene: 5. As DNA, the CDR3 is TGTGCCAGCAGCTTAGGACAGGGAGCCGCTGAAGCTTTCTTT. Amino acid sequence: CASSLGQGAAEAFF.

The V and J genes are TRBV28 and TRBJ1-1; D possibly corresponds to TRBD1 (6 bases). The length of the CDR3 is 16 residues. Between the trimmed V and J ends, which lost 10 bases and 3 bases, there was a span of 24 bases. Germline V lookup: CDR1 MDHEN, CDR2 SYDVKM. CDR3 nucleotides: TGTGCCACCACAATCTCCGACGGGGGCTGGGACACTGAAGCTTTCTTT. Its translation is CATTISDGGWDTEAFF.

CDR3 in DNA: TGTGCCAGCAGTTTTTTGGGAGGCCTTCGAGGCACTGAAGCTTTCTTT. Translating gives CASSFLGGLRGTEAFF. The V gene is TRBV27, the J gene TRBJ1-1, with D uncertain. Germline CDR1 and CDR2: MNHEY and SMNVEV (reference sequence). The CDR3 is 16 amino acids. V lost 3 bases, J lost 4 bases, and 18 bases lay in between.